These T cell receptor beta chains were read from a single sample in a study of shared clonotypes between healthy human individuals. Produced via immunoSEQ multiplex PCR; TCRdb's table is partial and in-frame only. This table holds about 2.4 million clones, around nine tenths found once. Sequencing used naive CD4+ T cells sorted from blood. The source of these receptors is a man aged 18 to 30 in good health. CDR3s include the opening cysteine and the closing phenylalanine or tryptophan. The order of the fields is clone size, V gene, CDR3 protein. Only some rows state a clone size, as once, few, many or a class for expanded clones.

clone size: NA; V gene: TRBV2; CDR3 protein: CASSEARGKANYGYTF
clone size: NA; V gene: TRBV6-5; CDR3 protein: CASSYSATGVGKLFF
clone size: NA; V gene: TRBV27; CDR3 protein: CASSLSELAGKEDTQYF
clone size: NA; V gene: TRBV6-1; CDR3 protein: CASSDQGNEKLFF
clone size: once; V gene: TRBV10-1; CDR3 protein: CASSEGGRNYEQYF
clone size: NA; V gene: TRBV19; CDR3 protein: CASSFIADSNEQFF
clone size: once; V gene: TRBV30; CDR3 protein: CAWSLVTVNSPLHF
clone size: NA; V gene: TRBV4-3; CDR3 protein: CASSQDRGQPQHF
clone size: once; V gene: TRBV6-6; CDR3 protein: CASSLSGNSGANVLTF
clone size: NA; V gene: TRBV7-3; CDR3 protein: CASSQEAGPNTEAFF
clone size: NA; V gene: TRBV27; CDR3 protein: CASSWSDSGTRFPEQFF
clone size: NA; V gene: TRBV10-1; CDR3 protein: CASSPSGGTGGANTEAFF
clone size: once; V gene: TRBV19; CDR3 protein: CASETGNYGYTF
clone size: NA; V gene: TRBV6-6; CDR3 protein: CASTKSRQYGTDTQYF
clone size: NA; V gene: TRBV30; CDR3 protein: CAWSLHRGAREGTEAFF
clone size: NA; V gene: TRBV9; CDR3 protein: CASSAGQSPTEAFF
clone size: NA; V gene: TRBV11-2; CDR3 protein: CASSLRGTDGYTF
clone size: NA; V gene: TRBV5-1; CDR3 protein: CASSFSHSWEQYF
clone size: NA; V gene: TRBV9; CDR3 protein: CASSVVDRGGYGYTF
clone size: NA; V gene: TRBV5-4; CDR3 protein: CASSGQQGSAEAFF
clone size: NA; V gene: TRBV7-9; CDR3 protein: CASSLNPGTVVGYGYTF
clone size: once; V gene: TRBV6-1; CDR3 protein: CASRPGQYTGELFF
clone size: NA; V gene: TRBV2; CDR3 protein: CASNQDGGRTEAFF
clone size: NA; V gene: TRBV6-1; CDR3 protein: CASLRDLYEQYF
clone size: NA; V gene: TRBV18; CDR3 protein: CASSPLGTGESNEKLFF
clone size: NA; V gene: TRBV7-6; CDR3 protein: CASSPRGSGGGTGELFF
clone size: NA; V gene: TRBV10-3; CDR3 protein: CAIRPGGIDYEQYF
clone size: NA; V gene: TRBV5-4; CDR3 protein: CASSRLAQNEQYF
clone size: NA; V gene: TRBV18; CDR3 protein: CASSQSAGPYNEQFF
clone size: NA; V gene: TRBV5-1; CDR3 protein: CASSLHREEETQYF
clone size: NA; V gene: TRBV5-1; CDR3 protein: CASSPTGRGDSYNSPLHF
clone size: NA; V gene: TRBV11-3; CDR3 protein: CASSLGVTGTTDTQYF
clone size: once; V gene: TRBV5-5; CDR3 protein: CASSPGGSYNEQFF
clone size: once; V gene: TRBV7-6; CDR3 protein: CASSLEGGGYNEQFF
clone size: NA; V gene: TRBV27; CDR3 protein: CASSFSPGADTQYF
clone size: NA; V gene: TRBV19; CDR3 protein: CASSTQTNTEAFF
clone size: NA; V gene: TRBV5-1; CDR3 protein: CASSLMGGSSYEQYF
clone size: NA; V gene: TRBV6-1; CDR3 protein: CASTPEPTGRLFF
clone size: NA; V gene: TRBV30; CDR3 protein: CAWSDGKGNSPLHF
clone size: NA; V gene: TRBV5-5; CDR3 protein: CASSLRPGTGGQETQYF
clone size: NA; V gene: TRBV6-1; CDR3 protein: CATIRGGTATETQYF
clone size: NA; V gene: TRBV19; CDR3 protein: CASSGGTGEKLFF
clone size: NA; V gene: TRBV18; CDR3 protein: CASSPAGTAYEQYF
clone size: NA; V gene: TRBV6-5; CDR3 protein: CASSWKNIQYF
clone size: NA; V gene: TRBV30; CDR3 protein: CAWDLRIGGADTQYF
clone size: NA; V gene: TRBV2; CDR3 protein: CASSGPGQGNQPQHF
clone size: NA; V gene: TRBV6-7; CDR3 protein: CASSLRTGNGTDTQYF
clone size: NA; V gene: TRBV28; CDR3 protein: CASSPDRKQNIQYF
clone size: NA; V gene: TRBV5-4; CDR3 protein: CASSLGLAGRLEQFF
clone size: NA; V gene: TRBV2; CDR3 protein: CASSDGRLAGNEQFF
clone size: NA; V gene: TRBV19; CDR3 protein: CASRTGQRNTEAFF